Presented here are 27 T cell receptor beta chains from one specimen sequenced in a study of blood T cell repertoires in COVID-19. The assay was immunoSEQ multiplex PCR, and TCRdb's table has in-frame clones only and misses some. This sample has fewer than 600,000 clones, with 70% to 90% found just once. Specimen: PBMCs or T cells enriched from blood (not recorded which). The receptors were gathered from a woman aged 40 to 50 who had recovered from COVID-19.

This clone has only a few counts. The CDR3 bases are TGTGCCAGCAGCTTAGAGGTCGGCTACGAGCAGTACTTC. It encodes CASSLEVGYEQYF. The chain recombines TRBV11-2 with TRBJ2-7, with D hard to call. Germline V gene sequence: CDR1 SGHAT, CDR2 FQNNGV. The CDR3 is made up of 13 amino acids. With 0 bases removed from V and 3 bases from J, the gap between germline ends came to 6 bases.

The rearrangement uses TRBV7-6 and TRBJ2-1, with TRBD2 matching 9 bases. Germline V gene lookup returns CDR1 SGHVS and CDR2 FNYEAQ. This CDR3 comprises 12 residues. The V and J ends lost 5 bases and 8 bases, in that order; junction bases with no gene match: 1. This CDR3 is CASSQREDEQFF. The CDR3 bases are TGTGCCAGCAGCCAGCGGGAGGATGAGCAGTTCTTC.

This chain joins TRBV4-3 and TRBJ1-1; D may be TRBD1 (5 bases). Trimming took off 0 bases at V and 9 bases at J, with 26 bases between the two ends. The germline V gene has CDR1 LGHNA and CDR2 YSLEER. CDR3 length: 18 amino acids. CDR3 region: CASSQDRLKGIPDYKAFF. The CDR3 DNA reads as TGCGCCAGCAGCCAAGATCGGTTGAAGGGGATACCTGATTATAAAGCTTTCTTT.

The CDR3 is CASSLGGRAYEQYF. The CDR3 nucleotides are TGTGCCAGCAGCTTGGGGGGGAGGGCCTACGAGCAGTACTTC. The V gene is TRBV5-4, the J gene TRBJ2-7, with 7 bases lining up with TRBD2. After removal of 0 bases from V and 2 bases from J, the junction contained 2 bases not matched to a gene. CDR3 size: 14 residues. The V gene's germline CDR1 is SGHNT and CDR2 YYREEE (reference sequence).

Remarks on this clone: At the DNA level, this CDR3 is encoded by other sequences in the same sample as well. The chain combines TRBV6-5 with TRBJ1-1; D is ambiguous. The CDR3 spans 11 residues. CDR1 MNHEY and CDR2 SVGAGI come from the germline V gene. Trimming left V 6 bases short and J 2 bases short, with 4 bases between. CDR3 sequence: CASRRNTEAFF. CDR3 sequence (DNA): TGTGCCAGCAGGAGAAACACTGAAGCTTTCTTT.

CDR3 coding DNA: TGTGCCAGCAGCTTAGATAGCTTCGAAAAACTGTTTTTT. It encodes CASSLDSFEKLFF. The rearrangement joins TRBV11-2 to TRBJ1-4, with D unclear. CDR1 is SGHAT and CDR2 is FQNNGV in the germline V gene. The V and J ends lost 0 bases and 8 bases respectively, with 7 bases between them. This CDR3 contains 13 residues.

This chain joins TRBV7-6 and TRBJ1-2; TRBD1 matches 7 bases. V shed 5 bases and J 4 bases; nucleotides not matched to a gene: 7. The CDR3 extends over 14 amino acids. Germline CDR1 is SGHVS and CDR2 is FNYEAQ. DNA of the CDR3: TGTGCCAGCAGCCTGCGACGGACAGGCTATGGCTACACCTTC. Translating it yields CASSLRRTGYGYTF.

The CDR3 sequence is CASSPLGSGSYGTDTQYF. CDR3 nucleotides: TGCGCCAGCAGCCCTCTTGGTAGCGGGAGTTATGGCACAGATACGCAGTATTTT. This chain uses TRBV5-1 with TRBJ2-3, with TRBD2 identical over 9 bases. The CDR3 consists of 18 residues. Germline loops: CDR1 SGHRS, CDR2 YFSETQ. V trimming: 4 bases; J trimming: 1 base; junction bases outside the gene matches: 13.

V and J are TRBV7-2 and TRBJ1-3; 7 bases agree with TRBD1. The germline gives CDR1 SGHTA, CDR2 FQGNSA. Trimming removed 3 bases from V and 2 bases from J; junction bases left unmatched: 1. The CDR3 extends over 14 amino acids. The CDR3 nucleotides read TGTGCCAGCAGCTTGACAGGGACTGGAAACACCATATATTTT. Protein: CASSLTGTGNTIYF. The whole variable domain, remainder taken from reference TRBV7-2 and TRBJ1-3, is GAGVSQSPSNKVTEKGKDVELRCDPISGHTALYWYRQSLGQGLEFLIYFQGNSAPDKSGLPSDRFSAERTGGSVSTLTIQRTQQEDSAVYLCASSLTGTGNTIYFGEGSWLTVV.

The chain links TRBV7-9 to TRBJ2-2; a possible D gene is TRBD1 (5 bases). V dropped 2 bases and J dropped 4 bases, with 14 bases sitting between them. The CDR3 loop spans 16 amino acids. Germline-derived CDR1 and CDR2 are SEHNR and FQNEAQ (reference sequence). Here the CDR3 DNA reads TGTGCCAGCAGCTTAAAAATCGGTGGGGCCACCGGGGAGCTGTTTTTT. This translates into CASSLKIGGATGELFF.

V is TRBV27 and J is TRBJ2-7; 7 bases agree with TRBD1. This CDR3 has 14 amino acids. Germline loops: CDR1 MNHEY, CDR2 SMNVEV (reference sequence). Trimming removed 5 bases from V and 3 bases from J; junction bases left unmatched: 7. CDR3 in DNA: TGTGCCAGCAGTCCCTACAGGGGCCTCTACGAGCAGTACTTC. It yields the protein CASSPYRGLYEQYF.

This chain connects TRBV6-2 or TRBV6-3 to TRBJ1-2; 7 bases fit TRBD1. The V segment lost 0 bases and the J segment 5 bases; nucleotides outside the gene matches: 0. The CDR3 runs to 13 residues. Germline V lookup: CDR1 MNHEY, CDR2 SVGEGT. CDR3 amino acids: CASSYSTGYGYTF. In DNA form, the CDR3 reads TGTGCCAGCAGTTACTCGACAGGGTATGGCTACACCTTC.

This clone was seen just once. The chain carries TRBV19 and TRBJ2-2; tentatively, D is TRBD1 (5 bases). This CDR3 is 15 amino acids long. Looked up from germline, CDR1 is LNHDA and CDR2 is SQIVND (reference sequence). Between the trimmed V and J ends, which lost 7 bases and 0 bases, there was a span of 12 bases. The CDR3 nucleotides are TGTGCCAGTAAAGGGGCGAACGCGAACACCGGGGAGCTGTTTTTT. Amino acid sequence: CASKGANANTGELFF. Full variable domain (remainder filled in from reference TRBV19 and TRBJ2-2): DGGITQSPKYLFRKEGQNVTLSCEQNLNHDAMYWYRQDPGQGLRLIYYSQIVNDFQKGDIAEGYSVSREKKESFPLTVTSAQKNPTAFYLCASKGANANTGELFFGEGSRLTVL.

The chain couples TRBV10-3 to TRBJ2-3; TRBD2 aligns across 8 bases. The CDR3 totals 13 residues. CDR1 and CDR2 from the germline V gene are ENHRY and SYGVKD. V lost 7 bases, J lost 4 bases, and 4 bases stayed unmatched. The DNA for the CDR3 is TGTGCCATCACCCCGGGAGGGGCAGATACGCAGTATTTT. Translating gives CAITPGGADTQYF.

The CDR3 spells CAWSAAGPYGYTF. In nucleotides, the CDR3 is TGTGCCTGGAGTGCCGCGGGACCCTATGGCTACACCTTC. The J gene is TRBJ1-2, the V gene TRBV30, with D maybe TRBD1 (5 bases). The germline V gene encodes CDR1 GTSNPN and CDR2 SVGIG (reference sequence). The CDR3 has 13 amino acids. Trimming left V 1 base short and J 4 bases short, with 10 bases between.

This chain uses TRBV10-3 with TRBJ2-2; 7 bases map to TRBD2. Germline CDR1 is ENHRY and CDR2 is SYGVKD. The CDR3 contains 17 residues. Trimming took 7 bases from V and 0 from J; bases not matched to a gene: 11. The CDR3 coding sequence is TGTGCCATCATGGGAAAGCGGGATCAAGCGAACACCGGGGAGCTGTTTTTT. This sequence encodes CAIMGKRDQANTGELFF.

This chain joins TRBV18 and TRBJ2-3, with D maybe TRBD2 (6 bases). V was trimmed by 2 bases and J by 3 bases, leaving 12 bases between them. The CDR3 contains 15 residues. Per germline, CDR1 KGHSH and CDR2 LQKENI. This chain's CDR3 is CASSPGLAETDTQYF. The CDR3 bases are TGTGCCAGCTCACCAGGGTTAGCGGAGACAGATACGCAGTATTTT.

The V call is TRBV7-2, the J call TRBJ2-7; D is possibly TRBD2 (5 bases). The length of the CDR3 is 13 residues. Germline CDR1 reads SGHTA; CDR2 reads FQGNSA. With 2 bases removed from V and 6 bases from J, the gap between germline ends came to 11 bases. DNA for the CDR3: TGTGCCAGCAGCTTAAGGTCTAGCCGCGAGCAGTACTTC. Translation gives CASSLRSSREQYF.

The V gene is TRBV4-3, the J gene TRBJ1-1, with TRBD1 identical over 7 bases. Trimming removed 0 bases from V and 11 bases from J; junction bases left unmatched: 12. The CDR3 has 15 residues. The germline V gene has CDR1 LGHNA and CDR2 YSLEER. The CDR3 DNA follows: TGCGCCAGCAGCCAAGATAATTATAGGGGGCTTGAGGCTTTCTTT. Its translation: CASSQDNYRGLEAFF.

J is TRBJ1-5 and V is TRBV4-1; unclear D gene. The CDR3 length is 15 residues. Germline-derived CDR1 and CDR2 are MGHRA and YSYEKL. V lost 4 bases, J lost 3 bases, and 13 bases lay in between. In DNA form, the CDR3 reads TGCGCCAGCAGCCCGAGCAGGAGGCCCAATCAGCCCCAGCATTTT. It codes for CASSPSRRPNQPQHF.

The CDR3 here is CASSSHRDGYTF. Here the CDR3 DNA reads TGTGCCAGCAGCTCTCACAGGGATGGCTACACCTTC. V usage is TRBV7-8 and J usage is TRBJ1-2; D might be TRBD1 (6 bases). The germline V gene encodes CDR1 SGHVS and CDR2 FQNEAQ. This CDR3 is 12 amino acids long. V gave up 4 bases and J gave up 6 bases, with 9 bases separating them.

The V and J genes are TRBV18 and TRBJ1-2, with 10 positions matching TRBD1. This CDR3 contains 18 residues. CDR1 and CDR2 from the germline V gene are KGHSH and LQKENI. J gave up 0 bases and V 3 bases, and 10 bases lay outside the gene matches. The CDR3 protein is CASSPERAGQGANYGYTF. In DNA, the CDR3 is TGTGCCAGCTCACCCGAGAGAGCAGGACAGGGGGCTAACTATGGCTACACCTTC.

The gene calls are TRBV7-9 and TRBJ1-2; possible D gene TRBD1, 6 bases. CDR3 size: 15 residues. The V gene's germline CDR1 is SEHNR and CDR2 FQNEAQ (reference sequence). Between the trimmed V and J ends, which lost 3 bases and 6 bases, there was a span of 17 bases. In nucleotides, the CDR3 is TGTGCCAGCAGCTTCGGACGGCAACAGGGCGATGGCTACACCTTC. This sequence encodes CASSFGRQQGDGYTF. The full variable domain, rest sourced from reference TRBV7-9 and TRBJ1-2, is DTGVSQNPRHKITKRGQNVTFRCDPISEHNRLYWYRQTLGQGPEFLTYFQNEAQLEKSRLLSDRFSAERPKGSFSTLEIQRTEQGDSAMYLCASSFGRQQGDGYTFGSGTRLTVV.

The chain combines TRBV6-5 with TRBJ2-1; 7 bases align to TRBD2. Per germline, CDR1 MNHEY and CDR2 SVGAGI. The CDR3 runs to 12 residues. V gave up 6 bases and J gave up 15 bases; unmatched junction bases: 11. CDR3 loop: CASSLTGTNPFF. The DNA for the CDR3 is TGTGCCAGCAGCTTAACCGGGACTAATCCGTTCTTC.

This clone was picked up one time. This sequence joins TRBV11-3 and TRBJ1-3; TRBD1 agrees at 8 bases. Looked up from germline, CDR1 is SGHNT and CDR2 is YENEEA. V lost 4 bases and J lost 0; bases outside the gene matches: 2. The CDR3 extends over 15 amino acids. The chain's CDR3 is CASSSGQVSGNTIYF. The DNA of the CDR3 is TGTGCCAGCAGCTCGGGACAGGTCTCTGGAAACACCATATATTTT.

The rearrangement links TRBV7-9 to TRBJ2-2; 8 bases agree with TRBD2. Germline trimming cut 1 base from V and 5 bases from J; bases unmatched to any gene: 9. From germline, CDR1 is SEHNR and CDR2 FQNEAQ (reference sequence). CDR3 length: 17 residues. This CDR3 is CASSLGSAGGRTGELFF. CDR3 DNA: TGTGCCAGCAGCTTAGGATCCGCGGGAGGACGTACCGGGGAGCTGTTTTTT.

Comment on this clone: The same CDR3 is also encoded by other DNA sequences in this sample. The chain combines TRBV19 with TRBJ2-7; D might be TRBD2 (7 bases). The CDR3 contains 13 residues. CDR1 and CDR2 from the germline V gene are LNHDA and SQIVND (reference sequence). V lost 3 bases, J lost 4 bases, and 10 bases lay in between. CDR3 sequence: CASSIRGGYEQYF. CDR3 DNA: TGTGCCAGTAGTATCAGGGGAGGGTACGAGCAGTACTTC.